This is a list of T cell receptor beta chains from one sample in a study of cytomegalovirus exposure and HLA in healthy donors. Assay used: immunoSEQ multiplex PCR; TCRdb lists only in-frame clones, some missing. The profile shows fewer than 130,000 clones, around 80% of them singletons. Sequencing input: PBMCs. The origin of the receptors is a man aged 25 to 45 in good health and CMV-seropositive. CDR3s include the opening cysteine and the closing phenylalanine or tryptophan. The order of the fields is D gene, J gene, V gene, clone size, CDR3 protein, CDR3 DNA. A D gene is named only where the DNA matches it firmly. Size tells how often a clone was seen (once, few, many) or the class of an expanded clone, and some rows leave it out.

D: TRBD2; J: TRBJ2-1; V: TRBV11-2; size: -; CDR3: CASRRLAGGSEQFF; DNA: TGTGCCAGCCGCCGACTAGCGGGGGGGAGTGAGCAGTTCTTC
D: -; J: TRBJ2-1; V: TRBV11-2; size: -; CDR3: CASSPPWGDYNEQFF; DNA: TGTGCCAGCAGCCCACCTTGGGGGGACTACAATGAGCAGTTCTTC
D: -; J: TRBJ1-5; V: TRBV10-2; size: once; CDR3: CASSVSGVGNQPQHF; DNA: TGCGCCAGCAGTGTCTCGGGGGTTGGCAATCAGCCCCAGCATTTT
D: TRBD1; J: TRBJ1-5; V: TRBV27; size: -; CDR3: CASSPLQGFNQPQHF; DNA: TGTGCCAGCAGCCCACTACAGGGGTTCAATCAGCCCCAGCATTTT
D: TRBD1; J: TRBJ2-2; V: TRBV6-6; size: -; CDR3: CASSSQGTGELFF; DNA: TGTGCCAGCAGTTCACAGGGGACCGGGGAGCTGTTTTTT
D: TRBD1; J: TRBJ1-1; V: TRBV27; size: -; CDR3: CASSFVQGAGTEAFF; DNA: TGTGCCAGCAGTTTTGTTCAGGGGGCGGGCACTGAAGCTTTCTTT
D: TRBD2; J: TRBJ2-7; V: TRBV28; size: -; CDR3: CASSFTGLGYEQYF; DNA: TGTGCCAGCAGTTTTACGGGACTAGGGTACGAGCAGTACTTC
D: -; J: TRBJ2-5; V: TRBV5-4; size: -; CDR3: CASSLDYGHQETQYF; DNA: TGTGCCAGCAGCTTGGATTATGGGCACCAAGAGACCCAGTACTTC
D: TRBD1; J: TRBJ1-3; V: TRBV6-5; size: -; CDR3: CASRDRGLDTIYF; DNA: TGTGCCAGCAGGGACAGGGGGTTAGACACCATATATTTT
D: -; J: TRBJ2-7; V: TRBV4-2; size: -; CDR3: CASSQAGREQYF; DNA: TGTGCCAGCAGCCAAGCGGGAAGGGAACAGTACTTC
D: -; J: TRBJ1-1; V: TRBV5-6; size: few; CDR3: CASSLTRGNTEAFF; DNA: TGTGCCAGCAGCTTGACCAGGGGCAACACTGAAGCTTTCTTT
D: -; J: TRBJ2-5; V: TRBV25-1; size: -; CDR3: CASQGQSYQETQYF; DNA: TGTGCCAGCCAAGGACAGAGTTACCAAGAGACCCAGTACTTC
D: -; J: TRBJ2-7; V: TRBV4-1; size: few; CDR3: CASSQVGEQYF; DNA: TGCGCCAGCAGCCAAGTCGGCGAGCAGTACTTC
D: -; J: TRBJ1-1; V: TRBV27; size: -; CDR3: CASGRTRNTEAFF; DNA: TGTGCCAGCGGAAGGACAAGGAACACTGAAGCTTTCTTT
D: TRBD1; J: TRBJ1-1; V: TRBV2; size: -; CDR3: CASSRRQGMETEAFF; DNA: TGTGCCAGCAGTAGACGACAGGGAATGGAAACTGAAGCTTTCTTT
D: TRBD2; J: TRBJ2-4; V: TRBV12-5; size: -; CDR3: CASGLVGLAGGKAKNIQYF; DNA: TGTGCTAGTGGTTTGGTAGGGCTAGCGGGGGGTAAAGCCAAAAACATTCAGTACTTC
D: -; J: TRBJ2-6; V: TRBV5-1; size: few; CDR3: CASSRLLSGANVLTF; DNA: TGCGCCAGCAGTAGATTACTCTCTGGGGCCAACGTCCTGACTTTC
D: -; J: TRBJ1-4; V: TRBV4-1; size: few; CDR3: CASSQGIRQSEKLFF; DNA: TGCGCCAGCAGCCAGGGGATAAGACAGTCTGAAAAACTGTTTTTT
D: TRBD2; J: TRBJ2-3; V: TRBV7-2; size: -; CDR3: CASSLGLAGATSTDTQYF; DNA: TGTGCCAGCAGCCTGGGACTAGCGGGTGCCACTAGCACAGATACGCAGTATTTT
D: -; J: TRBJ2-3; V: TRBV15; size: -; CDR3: CATRDIYSSTDTQYF; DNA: TGTGCCACCAGGGATATTTACAGTAGCACAGATACGCAGTATTTT
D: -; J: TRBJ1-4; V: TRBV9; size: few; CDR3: CASSVEGVPNEKLFF; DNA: TGTGCCAGCAGCGTAGAAGGGGTCCCTAATGAAAAACTGTTTTTT
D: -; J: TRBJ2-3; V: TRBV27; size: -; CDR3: CASSLSPGSTDTQYF; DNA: TGTGCCAGCAGTTTATCCCCAGGAAGCACAGATACGCAGTATTTT
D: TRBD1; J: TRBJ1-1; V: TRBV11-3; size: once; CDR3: CASSRGQGGSTEAFF; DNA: TGTGCCAGCAGCCGGGGACAGGGAGGGAGCACTGAAGCTTTCTTT
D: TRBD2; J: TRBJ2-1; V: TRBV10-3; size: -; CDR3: CAIRLGLAGVEQFF; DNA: TGTGCCATCAGACTGGGACTAGCGGGGGTTGAGCAGTTCTTC
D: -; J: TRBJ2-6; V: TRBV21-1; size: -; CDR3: CASSKWGEVAGGPFGANVLTF; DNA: TGTGCCAGCAGCAAATGGGGCGAGGTAGCGGGGGGGCCTTTTGGGGCCAACGTCCTGACTTTC
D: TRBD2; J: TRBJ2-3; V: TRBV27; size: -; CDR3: CASSSASGGYTDTQYF; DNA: TGTGCCAGCAGTTCGGCTAGCGGGGGATATACAGATACGCAGTATTTT